One and the same sample provided the 24 T cell receptor beta chains below, sequenced in a study of shared T cell receptors in the human thymus. Produced via immunoSEQ multiplex PCR; TCRdb's table is partial and in-frame only. The sample lists hundreds of thousands of clones, more than 75% occurring once. This sample also belongs to another study, concerning human thymus T cells.

Sequencing was done on a sample of thymocytes. These receptor sequences come from a boy less than two years old with a congenital heart defect.

The V call is TRBV7-2, the J call TRBJ2-3, with D maybe TRBD2 (6 bases). The germline gives CDR1 SGHTA, CDR2 FQGNSA. There are 16 residues in the CDR3. V gave up 5 bases and J gave up 3 bases, with 18 bases separating them. The CDR3: CASSTRWGVGTDTQYF. The CDR3 DNA is TGTGCCAGCAGCACACGTTGGGGGGTGGGGACAGATACGCAGTATTTT.

The CDR3 region has the DNA TGTGCCAGCAGCCCCCCGGCTAGCGGGGTCACAGATACGCAGTATTTT. It codes for CASSPPASGVTDTQYF. The chain uses TRBV5-5 and TRBJ2-3; 9 bases match TRBD2. This CDR3 region has 16 residues. Germline V gene data show CDR1 as SGHKS and CDR2 as YYEKEE (reference sequence). With V trimmed by 4 bases and J by 2 bases, 8 bases remained unmatched. Variable domain in full (rest from reference TRBV5-5 and TRBJ2-3): DAGVTQSPTHLIKTRGQQVTLRCSPISGHKSVSWYQQVLGQGPQFIFQYYEKEERGRGNFPDRFSARQFPNYSSELNVNALLLGDSALYLCASSPPASGVTDTQYFGPGTRLTVL.

For this clone: The junction shows a germline mismatch at one end, possibly a read error. The rearrangement joins TRBV5-6 to TRBJ1-1; 7 nucleotides match TRBD1. The CDR3 loop spans 13 amino acids. CDR1 and CDR2 (germline): SGHDT, YYEEEE. The CDR3 reads CASSWLDRSDPQF. CDR3 bases: TGTGCCAGCAGCTGGCTGGACAGGAGTGATCCCCAGTTT.

This chain connects TRBV18 to TRBJ2-7, with a weak D call TRBD2 (5 bases). This CDR3 region has 17 residues. Deletions cut 2 bases from V and 3 bases from J, with 20 bases between. Germline CDR1 KGHSH, CDR2 LQKENI. CDR3 sequence: CASSPKVGESGYYEQYF. The DNA for the CDR3 is TGTGCCAGCTCACCAAAGGTTGGGGAGTCAGGATACTACGAGCAGTACTTC.

This clone was detected once. The rearrangement uses TRBV14 and TRBJ2-5; D is perhaps TRBD2 (6 bases). Germline values: CDR1 SGHDN, CDR2 FVKESK. The CDR3 has 15 amino acids. The ends were cut back, 0 bases at V and 2 bases at J, with 10 bases in the middle. CDR3 loop: CASSQELEGQETQYF. The DNA of the CDR3 is TGTGCCAGCAGCCAAGAGTTGGAGGGACAAGAGACCCAGTACTTC.

The chain links TRBV5-5 to TRBJ1-6; D is uncertain. In germline, CDR1 is SGHKS, CDR2 YYEKEE (reference sequence). V shed 1 base and J shed 9 bases, with 14 bases lying between them. The CDR3 totals 15 residues. The CDR3 here is CASSLRSRFSSPLHF. The CDR3 DNA reads as TGTGCCAGCAGCTTGCGGTCTAGGTTTAGTTCACCCCTCCACTTT.

This rearrangement joins TRBV27 to TRBJ2-7, with D possibly matching TRBD2 (6 bases). Germline CDR1 and CDR2: MNHEY and SMNVEV (reference sequence). The CDR3 loop spans 17 amino acids. Between the trimmed V and J ends, which lost 0 bases and 3 bases, there was a span of 18 bases. CDR3 nucleotides: TGTGCCAGCAGTTTATCGAGAGGACTACCCGGACACTACGAGCAGTACTTC. Its protein product is CASSLSRGLPGHYEQYF.

This rearrangement joins TRBV7-9 to TRBJ1-2; 7 bases line up with TRBD1. The CDR3 runs 16 residues. Germline V gene data show CDR1 as SEHNR and CDR2 as FQNEAQ (reference sequence). With 1 base clipped from V and 0 bases from J, the junction kept 5 bases outside the gene matches. The CDR3 nucleotides are TGTGCCAGCAGCTTAGGACAGGGCTCACCTAACTATGGCTACACCTTC. Translation: CASSLGQGSPNYGYTF.

The CDR3 bases are TGTGCCAGCAGCGTTCGTTCGAGCGGGAGCTTCAACTCCTACGAGCAGTACTTC. It specifies CASSVRSSGSFNSYEQYF. The rearrangement links TRBV5-4 to TRBJ2-7; TRBD2 matches at 8 bases. V lost 4 bases, J lost 0 bases, and 15 bases stayed unmatched. The germline V gene encodes CDR1 SGHNT and CDR2 YYREEE (reference sequence). The CDR3 sequence is 18 residues long.

The chain joins TRBV10-3 to TRBJ1-2; no definite D call. The CDR3 runs to 17 residues. V lost 3 bases and J lost 5, with 22 bases in between. CDR1 is ENHRY, CDR2 SYGVKD, per germline. CDR3 sequence reads: CAISDPSSAVVPYGYTF. For the CDR3, the DNA is TGTGCCATCAGTGATCCTAGCTCAGCGGTTGTTCCTTATGGCTACACCTTC.

The V call is TRBV28, the J call TRBJ1-1; D gene ambiguous. There are 17 residues in the CDR3. The V end lost 5 bases, the J end lost 5 bases, and 24 bases lay between the germline ends. The V gene's germline CDR1 is MDHEN and CDR2 SYDVKM. CDR3 in amino acids: CASSPSSPHGVGTEAFF. The CDR3, as DNA: TGTGCCAGCAGTCCCAGCAGCCCCCACGGGGTAGGAACTGAAGCTTTCTTT.

V usage is TRBV10-3 and J usage is TRBJ1-4; D uncertain. In germline, CDR1 is ENHRY, CDR2 SYGVKD. The V end was cut by 2 bases, the J end by 4 bases, with 5 bases between. The CDR3 covers 13 residues. CDR3 loop: CAISEENNEKLFF. CDR3 nucleotide sequence: TGTGCCATCAGTGAGGAGAATAATGAAAAACTGTTTTTT.

V is TRBV7-6 and J is TRBJ2-7; 8 nucleotides line up with TRBD1. This CDR3 contains 17 residues. J gave up 4 bases and V 1 base, and 12 bases lay outside the gene matches. Germline V CDR1 and CDR2: SGHVS, FNYEAQ. CDR3 amino acids: CASSLGPVDRVFYEQYF. The CDR3 nucleotides are TGTGCCAGCAGCTTAGGCCCTGTGGACAGGGTCTTTTACGAGCAGTACTTC.

The chain recombines TRBV4-3 with TRBJ2-2; 7 bases match TRBD1. This CDR3 region has 15 residues. V shed 4 bases, J shed 2 bases, and the junction held 4 bases outside the gene matches. Germline CDR1 is LGHNA and CDR2 is YSLEER. CDR3 region: CASSPTGANTGELFF. DNA of the CDR3: TGCGCCAGCAGCCCCACAGGGGCCAACACCGGGGAGCTGTTTTTT.

The chain recombines TRBV29-1 with TRBJ2-7; 8 bases match TRBD1. The CDR3 totals 12 residues. J was trimmed by 5 bases and V by 8 bases; bases with no gene match: 8. CDR1 is SQVTM and CDR2 is ANQGSEA in the germline V gene. The CDR3 DNA is TGCAGCATCGGACAGGGACTTAACGAGCAGTACTTC. It specifies CSIGQGLNEQYF.

This chain links TRBV12-5 with TRBJ2-3; TRBD2 aligns across 7 bases. CDR3 length: 14 amino acids. V dropped 6 bases and J dropped 6; count of bases not matched to a gene: 9. Germline V gene lookup returns CDR1 LGHNT and CDR2 FRNRAP. CDR3 nucleotides: TGTGCTAGTGGCTCAGCGGGGTTCACTGATACGCAGTATTTT. It specifies CASGSAGFTDTQYF.

V usage is TRBV27 and J usage is TRBJ2-2; 7 positions match TRBD1. The CDR3 runs to 15 residues. From germline, CDR1 is MNHEY and CDR2 SMNVEV (reference sequence). Losses at the gene ends were 3 bases for V and 4 bases for J; bases not matched to a gene: 5. DNA of the CDR3: TGTGCCAGCAGTTTTCTGGGGGACAGCACCGGGGAGCTGTTTTTT. Its translation is CASSFLGDSTGELFF.

This chain joins TRBV10-1 and TRBJ1-5; 8 bases match TRBD1. The CDR3 has 22 amino acids. V lost 0 bases, J lost 5 bases, and 24 bases stayed unmatched. CDR1 and CDR2 from the germline V gene are WNHNN and SYGVQD (reference sequence). CDR3 nucleotides: TGCGCCAGCAGTGAGTCGAGGGGGCTTAGTTTTCAACAGGGGGGAACGGATCAGCCCCAGCATTTT. Protein sequence: CASSESRGLSFQQGGTDQPQHF.

J is TRBJ2-7 and V is TRBV5-1; a weak D match, TRBD1 (6 bases). CDR1 is SGHRS and CDR2 is YFSETQ in the germline V gene. With 0 bases removed from V and 4 bases from J, the gap between germline ends came to 20 bases. The CDR3 spans 17 residues. CDR3 residues: CASSLGPTGLPLYEQYF. In nucleotides, the CDR3 is TGCGCCAGCAGCTTGGGCCCCACAGGGCTCCCCTTGTACGAGCAGTACTTC.

The chain carries TRBV28 and TRBJ1-3, with D perhaps TRBD1 (6 bases). The V gene lost 7 bases and the J gene lost 0 bases, with 16 bases spanning the gap. This CDR3 contains 16 residues. Germline V CDR1 and CDR2: MDHEN, SYDVKM. CDR3: CASKSSDSTSGNTIYF. The DNA of the CDR3 is TGTGCCAGCAAATCATCGGACAGCACCTCTGGAAACACCATATATTTT.

V gene TRBV28 combines with J gene TRBJ1-5; D is possibly TRBD1 (5 bases). The germline CDR1 and CDR2 sequences are MDHEN and SYDVKM. The CDR3 is 14 amino acids. The V end was cut by 5 bases, the J end by 7 bases, with 15 bases between. For the CDR3, the DNA is TGTGCCAGCAGTCAAGGACAAGTTGGCCAGCCCCAGCATTTT. Protein: CASSQGQVGQPQHF.

This chain links TRBV11-2 with TRBJ2-3; perhaps TRBD1 as D (5 bases). The V gene's germline CDR1 is SGHAT and CDR2 FQNNGV. This CDR3 is built from 13 residues. Trimming stripped 5 bases from V and 2 bases from J, with 8 bases between. In nucleotides, the CDR3 is TGTGCCAGCAGCCCAGGGTCCACAGATACGCAGTATTTT. Protein: CASSPGSTDTQYF.

The rearrangement links TRBV9 to TRBJ1-1, with unresolved D. CDR1 and CDR2 (germline): SGDLS, YYNGEE. The CDR3 totals 16 residues. Between the trimmed V and J ends, which lost 4 bases and 6 bases, there was a span of 22 bases. CDR3 protein: CASSREGRTGTPEAFF. CDR3 bases: TGTGCCAGCAGCCGGGAAGGACGGACGGGCACTCCTGAAGCTTTCTTT.

V and J are TRBV29-1 and TRBJ1-2; 7 bases agree with TRBD1. Germline V gives CDR1 SQVTM, CDR2 ANQGSEA. Trimming took 8 bases from V and 4 from J; bases not matched to a gene: 16. The CDR3 spans 15 residues. The CDR3 nucleotides are TGCAGCACAGGGATGTCGAGCAGGGGGATCTATGGCTACACCTTC. Its protein is CSTGMSSRGIYGYTF.